This T cell receptor (beta chain) was recorded in a study of pediatric ulcerative colitis. General study findings and limits: All ulcerative colitis patients, but no controls, carried a couple of rectal clonotypes. Acute severe colitis showed lower rectal diversity from clonal expansions. Blood-rectal clonal overlap within each person was significantly higher in ulcerative colitis patients than controls.

With 1 base removed from V and 4 bases from J, the gap between germline ends came to 11 bases. The CDR3 length is 15 residues. Germline V gene sequence: CDR1 LNHNV, CDR2 YYDKDF (reference sequence). On this clone: Its antigen is as yet unknown.

Ulcerative colitis patients received no immunosuppressive medication before the diagnostic colonoscopy. The table came from immunoSEQ multiplex PCR; TCRdb's copy has only in-frame clones and leaves some out. The sample records 60,000 or so clones, 70% to 80% being singletons. This chain connects TRBV15 to TRBJ2-1, with a tentative D call TRBD2 (7 bases). Material: blood. The TCR sequence derives from a boy aged 10-17 years with moderate ulcerative colitis. This chain's CDR3 is CATSRAGGAYNEQFF. As DNA, the CDR3 is TGTGCCACCAGCAGAGCGGGGGGCGCATACAATGAGCAGTTCTTC.